This T cell receptor (beta chain) was documented in a study of blood T cell repertoires in COVID-19. Study-level background: The United States, Italy and Spain provided the acute and convalescent COVID-19 samples.

This clone occurred once. Recruited during active infection, patients (from Seattle) were subsequently followed longitudinally. The CDR3 length is 17 residues. Germline V gene lookup returns CDR1 MRHNA and CDR2 SNTAGT. Losses at the gene ends were 0 bases for V and 5 bases for J; bases not matched to a gene: 6. In the original analysis: Reference gene primer amplification in the assay estimated nucleated cell counts. Some clones are missing from TCRdb's copy, which holds only in-frame ones; the method was immunoSEQ multiplex PCR. D and trimming come from the DNA, and the V and J calls and clone size come from that table. Here the sample spans under 300,000 clones, around 84% being singletons.

This clonotype was sampled from a human donor with COVID-19, enrolled during active disease. The donor label of this sample is uncertain. The sequenced material came from peripheral blood. The gene calls are TRBV6-4 and TRBJ2-4; 11 bases align to TRBD1. The CDR3 sequence: CASSDSEWTGGQNIQYF. The CDR3 region has the DNA TGTGCCAGCAGTGACTCGGAGTGGACAGGGGGCCAAAACATTCAGTACTTC.